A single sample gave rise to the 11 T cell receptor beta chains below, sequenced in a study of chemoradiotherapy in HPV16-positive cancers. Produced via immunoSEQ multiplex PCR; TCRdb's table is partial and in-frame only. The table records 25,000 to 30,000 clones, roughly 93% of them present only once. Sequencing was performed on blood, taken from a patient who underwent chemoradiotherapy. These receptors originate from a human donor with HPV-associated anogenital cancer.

The CDR3 region has the DNA TGTGCTAGTGGTTGTCTTAGGACAGGGCCACTCAATGAGCAGTTCTTC. Amino acids: CASGCLRTGPLNEQFF. The rearrangement links TRBV12-5 to TRBJ2-1; 8 bases align to TRBD1. The CDR3 runs to 16 residues. V shed 4 bases and J 6 bases; nucleotides not matched to a gene: 11. In germline, CDR1 is LGHNT, CDR2 FRNRAP.

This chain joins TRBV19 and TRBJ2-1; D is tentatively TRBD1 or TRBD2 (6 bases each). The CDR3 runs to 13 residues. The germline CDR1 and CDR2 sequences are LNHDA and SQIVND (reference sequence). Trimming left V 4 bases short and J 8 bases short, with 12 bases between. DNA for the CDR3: TGTGCCAGTAGTACACTAGGGGGGCATGAGCAGTTCTTC. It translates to CASSTLGGHEQFF.

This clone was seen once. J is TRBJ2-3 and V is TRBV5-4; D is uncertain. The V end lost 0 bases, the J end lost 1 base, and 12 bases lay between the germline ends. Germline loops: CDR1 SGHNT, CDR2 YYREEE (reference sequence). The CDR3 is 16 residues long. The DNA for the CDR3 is TGTGCCAGCAGCTTGGGTAGTTTCCGTGGCACAGATACGCAGTATTTT. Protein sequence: CASSLGSFRGTDTQYF.

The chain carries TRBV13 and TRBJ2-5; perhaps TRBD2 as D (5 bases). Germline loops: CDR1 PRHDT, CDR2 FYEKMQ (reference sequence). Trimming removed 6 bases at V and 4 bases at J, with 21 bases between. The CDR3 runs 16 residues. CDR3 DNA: TGTGCCAGCAGACTCCGATCCGCGTGGGCGGGAGAGACCCAGTACTTC. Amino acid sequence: CASRLRSAWAGETQYF.

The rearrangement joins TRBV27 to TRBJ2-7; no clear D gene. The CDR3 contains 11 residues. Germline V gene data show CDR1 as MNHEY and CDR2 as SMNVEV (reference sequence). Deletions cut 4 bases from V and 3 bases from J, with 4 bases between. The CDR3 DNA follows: TGTGCCAGCAGTTCCCTCTACGAGCAGTACTTC. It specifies CASSSLYEQYF.

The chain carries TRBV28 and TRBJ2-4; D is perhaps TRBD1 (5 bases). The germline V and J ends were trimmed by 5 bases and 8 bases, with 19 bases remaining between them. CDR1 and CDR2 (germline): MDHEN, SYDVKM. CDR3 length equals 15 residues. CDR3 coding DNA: TGTGCCAGCAGTCCCCCGGAAGGGGATGGGGACATTCAGTACTTC. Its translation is CASSPPEGDGDIQYF.

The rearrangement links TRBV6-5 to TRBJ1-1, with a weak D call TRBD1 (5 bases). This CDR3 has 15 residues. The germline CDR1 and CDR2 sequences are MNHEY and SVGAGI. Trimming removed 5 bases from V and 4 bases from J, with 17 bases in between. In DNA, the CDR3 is TGTGCCAGCAGTGCGGCAGGGTTAGTCTTCACTGAAGCTTTCTTT. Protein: CASSAAGLVFTEAFF.

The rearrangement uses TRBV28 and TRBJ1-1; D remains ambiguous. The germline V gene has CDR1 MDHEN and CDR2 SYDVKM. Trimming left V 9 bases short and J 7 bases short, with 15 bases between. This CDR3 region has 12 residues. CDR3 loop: CARTSSWGEAFF. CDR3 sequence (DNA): TGTGCCAGGACGTCTAGTTGGGGTGAAGCTTTCTTT.

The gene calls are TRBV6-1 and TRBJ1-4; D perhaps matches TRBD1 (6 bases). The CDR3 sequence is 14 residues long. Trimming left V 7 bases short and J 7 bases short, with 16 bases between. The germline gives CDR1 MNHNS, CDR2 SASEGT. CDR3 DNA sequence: TGTGCCAGCATGATGATGGGGGGCGGTGAAAAACTGTTTTTT. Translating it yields CASMMMGGGEKLFF.

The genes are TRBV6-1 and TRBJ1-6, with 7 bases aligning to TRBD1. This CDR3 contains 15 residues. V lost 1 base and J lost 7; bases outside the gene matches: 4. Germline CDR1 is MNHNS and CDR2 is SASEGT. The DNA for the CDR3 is TGTGCCAGCAGTGAAGTTCCAGGGGGGAATTCACCCCTCCACTTT. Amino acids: CASSEVPGGNSPLHF.

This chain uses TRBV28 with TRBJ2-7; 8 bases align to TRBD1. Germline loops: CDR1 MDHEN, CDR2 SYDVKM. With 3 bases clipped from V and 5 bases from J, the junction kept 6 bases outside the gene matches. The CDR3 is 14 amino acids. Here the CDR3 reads CASSFRTGRNEQYF. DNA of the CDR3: TGTGCCAGCAGTTTCCGGACAGGGAGAAACGAGCAGTACTTC.